What follows describes a single T cell receptor (beta chain). How the authors handled the data: Reference gene primers were amplified, and this amplification served to estimate nucleated cell counts. Here immunoSEQ multiplex PCR was the method, and the copy in TCRdb shows in-frame clones only, minus some. The V and J calls and clone size are taken from that table; D and trimming were inferred from the DNA. The sample yields roughly 200,000 clones, 84% seen once. The data belong to a study of blood T cell repertoires in COVID-19. Study details: Sites in the United States, Italy and Spain provided acute and convalescent COVID-19 samples. Sources were T cells, B-cell-depleted T cells, or PBMCs; the material itself was cDNA or gDNA.

This receptor was identified in a man aged 45-60 years with active or convalescent COVID-19. What was sequenced was peripheral blood.

CDR3 protein: CASSLTPLETQYF. In DNA, the CDR3 is TGTGCCAGCAGTTTAACACCTCTCGAGACCCAGTACTTC. This chain connects TRBV27 to TRBJ2-5; D is unresolved. Looked up from germline, CDR1 is MNHEY and CDR2 is SMNVEV (reference sequence). The CDR3 totals 13 residues. Trimming left V 2 bases short and J 5 bases short, with 9 bases between.